This is a list of T cell receptor beta chains from one sample in a study of neurological immune-mediated disorders. TCRdb itself ran the 5' RACE reads through MiXCR, one entry per CDR3 protein. Found here are more than 60,000 distinct CDR3 sequences, 3.5% to 4.5% of them singletons; the top ten hold roughly 2%. The source material was PBMCs. The source is a woman aged 45-59 years with multiple sclerosis. Both conserved end residues are part of each CDR3. The order of the fields is V gene, clone size, D gene, J gene, CDR3 DNA, CDR3 protein. A D gene is named only where the DNA matches it firmly. Only some rows state a clone size, as once, few, many or a class for expanded clones.

V gene: TRBV11-2; clone size: NA; D gene: TRBD1; J gene: TRBJ2-5; CDR3 DNA: TGTGCCAGCAGCTGGACAGGGACCCAAGAGACCCAGTACTTC; CDR3 protein: CASSWTGTQETQYF
V gene: TRBV5-1; clone size: many; D gene: NA; J gene: TRBJ2-7; CDR3 DNA: TGCGCCAGCAGCCGGGACCCTGGAGGCTACGAGCAGTACTTC; CDR3 protein: CASSRDPGGYEQYF
V gene: TRBV5-1; clone size: many; D gene: NA; J gene: TRBJ2-2; CDR3 DNA: TGCGCCAGCAGCTTGGGGTGGGGCACGAACACCGGGGAGCTGTTTTTT; CDR3 protein: CASSLGWGTNTGELFF
V gene: TRBV20-1; clone size: many; D gene: TRBD1; J gene: TRBJ2-7; CDR3 DNA: TGCAGTGCCACGGACAGGGAAAAGATCCACGAGCAGTACTTC; CDR3 protein: CSATDREKIHEQYF
V gene: TRBV29-1; clone size: many; D gene: NA; J gene: TRBJ2-3; CDR3 DNA: TGCAGCGCCGCCCCGGACAGAGGGGGAGGTACGCAGTATTTT; CDR3 protein: CSAAPDRGGGTQYF
V gene: TRBV9; clone size: many; D gene: NA; J gene: TRBJ2-3; CDR3 DNA: TGTGCCAGCAGCATGAGCGGAAAGACAGATACGCAGTATTTT; CDR3 protein: CASSMSGKTDTQYF
V gene: TRBV19; clone size: NA; D gene: NA; J gene: TRBJ1-5; CDR3 DNA: TGTGCCAGTAAACAGGGCGGGCAGCCCCAGCATTTT; CDR3 protein: CASKQGGQPQHF
V gene: TRBV11-2; clone size: many; D gene: TRBD2; J gene: TRBJ2-2; CDR3 DNA: TGTGCCAGCAGCTTAGATCCAGCGGGGATCACCGGGGAGCTGTTTTTT; CDR3 protein: CASSLDPAGITGELFF
V gene: TRBV18; clone size: NA; D gene: TRBD1; J gene: TRBJ2-1; CDR3 DNA: TGTGCCAGCTCACCGGGACAGGGGGCCTCGAATGAGCAGTTCTTC; CDR3 protein: CASSPGQGASNEQFF
V gene: TRBV7-2; clone size: many; D gene: TRBD2; J gene: TRBJ2-1; CDR3 DNA: TGTGCCAGCAGCCTAGCGGGAGGAGTGGATGAGCAGTTCTTC; CDR3 protein: CASSLAGGVDEQFF
V gene: TRBV7-9; clone size: many; D gene: NA; J gene: TRBJ2-7; CDR3 DNA: TGTGCCAGCAGCCGGGACGCCTCCTACGAGCAGTACTTC; CDR3 protein: CASSRDASYEQYF
V gene: TRBV15; clone size: NA; D gene: NA; J gene: TRBJ1-3; CDR3 DNA: TGTGCCACCAGCAGAGATCCCGGTACTGGAAACACCATATATTTT; CDR3 protein: CATSRDPGTGNTIYF
V gene: TRBV9; clone size: many; D gene: NA; J gene: TRBJ2-1; CDR3 DNA: TGTGCCAGCAGCATACAGGGTTATATTCCCTACAATGAGCAGTTCTTC; CDR3 protein: CASSIQGYIPYNEQFF
V gene: TRBV21-1; clone size: many; D gene: NA; J gene: TRBJ2-7; CDR3 DNA: TGTGCCAGCAGCAAACGATGGGACAGACCTCCGGAGCAGTACTTC; CDR3 protein: CASSKRWDRPPEQYF
V gene: TRBV5-1; clone size: many; D gene: NA; J gene: TRBJ2-1; CDR3 DNA: TGCGCCAGCAGCTTGGCCCTCCGCTATGGCGATGAGCAGTTCTTC; CDR3 protein: CASSLALRYGDEQFF
V gene: TRBV20-1; clone size: many; D gene: NA; J gene: TRBJ2-3; CDR3 DNA: TGCAGTGCTGACGGACAGCCTGCTCCCACAGATACGCAGTATTTT; CDR3 protein: CSADGQPAPTDTQYF
V gene: TRBV9; clone size: many; D gene: TRBD2; J gene: TRBJ2-1; CDR3 DNA: TGTGCCAGCAGCTCAAGCGGGAGTGGTGAGCAGTTCTTC; CDR3 protein: CASSSSGSGEQFF
V gene: TRBV12-3/TRBV12-4; clone size: many; D gene: NA; J gene: TRBJ1-2; CDR3 DNA: TGTGCCAGCAGTACTACAAGAGAAGGCTACACCTTC; CDR3 protein: CASSTTREGYTF
V gene: TRBV10-3; clone size: many; D gene: NA; J gene: TRBJ1-5; CDR3 DNA: TGTGCCATCAGTGATTCGGGGGGTTTCGGCAATCAGCCCCAGCATTTT; CDR3 protein: CAISDSGGFGNQPQHF
V gene: TRBV12-3/TRBV12-4; clone size: many; D gene: TRBD2; J gene: TRBJ2-7; CDR3 DNA: TGTGCCAGCAGTCCCGGGACTAGCGGGAGTTACGAGCAGTACTTC; CDR3 protein: CASSPGTSGSYEQYF
V gene: TRBV24-1; clone size: many; D gene: NA; J gene: TRBJ1-2; CDR3 DNA: TGTGCCACCAGTGATCCGAGGACAGACGCTAACTATGGCTACACCTTC; CDR3 protein: CATSDPRTDANYGYTF
V gene: TRBV5-1; clone size: many; D gene: NA; J gene: TRBJ1-5; CDR3 DNA: TGCGCCAGCAGCTTGGGGGGAAGCAATCAGCCCCAGCATTTT; CDR3 protein: CASSLGGSNQPQHF
V gene: TRBV28; clone size: few; D gene: NA; J gene: TRBJ1-5; CDR3 DNA: TGTGCCAGCAGTTTCGGTGGGACCACGGGTCAGCCCCAGAATTTT; CDR3 protein: CASSFGGTTGQPQNF
V gene: TRBV5-1; clone size: few; D gene: TRBD2; J gene: TRBJ2-3; CDR3 DNA: TGCGCCAGCAGCTACAGCGGGGGAGGCACAGATACGCAGTATTTT; CDR3 protein: CASSYSGGGTDTQYF
V gene: TRBV20-1; clone size: many; D gene: NA; J gene: TRBJ2-1; CDR3 DNA: TGCAGTGCTAGTGTGACCACCACCTTCTACAATGAGCAGTTCTTC; CDR3 protein: CSASVTTTFYNEQFF
V gene: TRBV11-2; clone size: many; D gene: TRBD2; J gene: TRBJ2-2; CDR3 DNA: TGTGCCAGCAGCCCCAGGACTAGCTCGAACACCGGGGAGCTGTTTTTT; CDR3 protein: CASSPRTSSNTGELFF
V gene: TRBV5-1; clone size: many; D gene: NA; J gene: TRBJ2-3; CDR3 DNA: TGCGCCAGCAGCTTGGCGGCCGGGGACGCAGATACGCAGTATTTT; CDR3 protein: CASSLAAGDADTQYF
V gene: TRBV6-6; clone size: NA; D gene: NA; J gene: TRBJ2-1; CDR3 DNA: TGTGCCAGCAGTTACCCAGGGGGACTAAGGAATGAGCAGTTCTTC; CDR3 protein: CASSYPGGLRNEQFF
V gene: TRBV20-1; clone size: many; D gene: TRBD2; J gene: TRBJ2-1; CDR3 DNA: TGCAGTGCTAGAATCCCTAGCGGGAGGAACAATGAGCAGTTCTTC; CDR3 protein: CSARIPSGRNNEQFF
V gene: TRBV12-3/TRBV12-4; clone size: many; D gene: NA; J gene: TRBJ1-1; CDR3 DNA: TGTGCCAGCAGTCAAACTATGAACACTGAAGCTTTCTTT; CDR3 protein: CASSQTMNTEAFF
V gene: TRBV20-1; clone size: medium-sized; D gene: TRBD1; J gene: TRBJ1-3; CDR3 DNA: TGCAGTGCTACAAACAGGGGGAGGTCAGGAAACACCATATATTTT; CDR3 protein: CSATNRGRSGNTIYF
V gene: TRBV10-3; clone size: many; D gene: NA; J gene: TRBJ2-7; CDR3 DNA: TGTGCCATCAGCCCCGGGGCCTACGAGCAGTACTTC; CDR3 protein: CAISPGAYEQYF
V gene: TRBV29-1; clone size: many; D gene: TRBD1; J gene: TRBJ2-7; CDR3 DNA: TGCAGCGTTCTGGGACCACAGGGGGCAGCGGGTGAGCAGTACTTC; CDR3 protein: CSVLGPQGAAGEQYF
V gene: TRBV7-9; clone size: many; D gene: NA; J gene: TRBJ1-1; CDR3 DNA: TGTGCCAGCAGCCTAACCGGGACACCCATGAACACTGAAGCTTTCTTT; CDR3 protein: CASSLTGTPMNTEAFF
V gene: TRBV6-6; clone size: few; D gene: NA; J gene: TRBJ2-3; CDR3 DNA: TGTGCCAGCAGTCCTCGGGGGGTAAGGGGGGCTTCTAGCACAGATACGCAGTATTTT; CDR3 protein: CASSPRGVRGASSTDTQYF
V gene: TRBV29-1; clone size: many; D gene: NA; J gene: TRBJ2-7; CDR3 DNA: TGCAGCGTGAGACAGCCCCCCTACGAGCAGTACTTC; CDR3 protein: CSVRQPPYEQYF
V gene: TRBV27; clone size: many; D gene: NA; J gene: TRBJ1-6; CDR3 DNA: TGTGCCAGCAGTTTAGCCAGGCATAATTCACCCCTCAACTTT; CDR3 protein: CASSLARHNSPLNF
V gene: TRBV28; clone size: many; D gene: NA; J gene: TRBJ2-3; CDR3 DNA: TGTGCCAGCAGTTATGACGGAACTAGCACAGATACGCAGTATTTT; CDR3 protein: CASSYDGTSTDTQYF
V gene: TRBV7-3; clone size: many; D gene: NA; J gene: TRBJ2-1; CDR3 DNA: TGTGCCAGCAGCAGAAGACCGATCCCCTACAATGAGCAGTTCTTC; CDR3 protein: CASSRRPIPYNEQFF
V gene: TRBV3-1; clone size: many; D gene: NA; J gene: TRBJ1-1; CDR3 DNA: TGTGCCAGCAGCCAAGAGGGGCAGGGATACACTGAAGCTTTCTTT; CDR3 protein: CASSQEGQGYTEAFF
V gene: TRBV7-9; clone size: many; D gene: TRBD2; J gene: TRBJ2-7; CDR3 DNA: TGTGCCAGCAGCCTCAGTATAAGCGGGAGCCGCTCCTACGAGCAGTACTTC; CDR3 protein: CASSLSISGSRSYEQYF
V gene: TRBV6-6; clone size: NA; D gene: TRBD2; J gene: TRBJ2-7; CDR3 DNA: TGTGCCAGCAGTTACGAAGGGACTAGCGGGAGTATGGGCGAGCAGTACTTC; CDR3 protein: CASSYEGTSGSMGEQYF